Following are 12 T cell receptor beta chains from one sample sequenced in a study of naive and memory T cell subsets. Amplification of ligated cDNA took four PCR rounds with SP2 and nested alpha and beta constant primers. In TCRdb, the 5' RACE reads were re-called with MiXCR into one record per CDR3 protein. The data hold around 56,000 distinct CDR3 sequences, with around 8% observed a single time. A UMI-containing oligonucleotide was joined by 3' ligation to the TCR cDNA template. Source of these receptors: a female donor in good health.

This clonotype was seen only a few times. The V call is TRBV7-9, the J call TRBJ2-1; D perhaps matches TRBD1 (5 bases). V lost 0 bases and J 4 bases, leaving 7 bases between the germline ends. The germline V gene encodes CDR1 SEHNR and CDR2 FQNEAQ (reference sequence). This CDR3 contains 14 residues. The CDR3 nucleotides are TGTGCCAGCAGCTTAGCGGCAGGGTACAATGAGCAGTTCTTC. The encoded protein is CASSLAAGYNEQFF.

Ten or more counts support this clonotype. The chain links TRBV4-3 to TRBJ2-7; D uncertain. CDR1 and CDR2 from the germline V gene are LGHNA and YSLEER. This CDR3 region has 15 residues. The V end lost 4 bases, the J end lost 3 bases, and 16 bases lay between the germline ends. CDR3 region: CASSRLLDGLYEQYF. The CDR3 coding sequence is TGCGCCAGCAGCCGTCTATTGGACGGTCTCTACGAGCAGTACTTC.

This clonotype came up many times. V and J are TRBV30 and TRBJ1-1, with 9 bases lining up with TRBD1. V dropped 3 bases and J dropped 5; count of bases not matched to a gene: 7. The CDR3 spans 14 residues. Germline values: CDR1 GTSNPN, CDR2 SVGIG (reference sequence). The CDR3 loop is CAWSPGTGRTEAFF. Written as DNA, the CDR3 is TGTGCCTGGAGCCCCGGGACAGGGAGAACTGAAGCTTTCTTT.

This clonotype was found many times. The chain is built from TRBV7-6 and TRBJ1-6, with TRBD1 as a possible D gene (5 bases). The germline CDR1 and CDR2 sequences are SGHVS and FNYEAQ. The ends were cut back, 4 bases at V and 7 bases at J, with 20 bases in the middle. The CDR3 is 17 amino acids. The CDR3 reads CASSWTPPGLLNSPLHF. CDR3 sequence (DNA): TGTGCCAGCAGCTGGACCCCCCCGGGGCTACTCAATTCACCCCTCCACTTT.

This clonotype was counted at least ten times. The rearrangement uses TRBV5-5 and TRBJ1-2; D may be TRBD1 (5 bases). The V gene lost 0 bases and the J gene lost 8 bases, with 14 bases spanning the gap. Germline V gene sequence: CDR1 SGHKS, CDR2 YYEKEE (reference sequence). The CDR3 sequence is 14 residues long. For the CDR3, the DNA is TGTGCCAGCAGCTTGGCCGGACAAAGGAAAGGCTACACCTTC. It translates to CASSLAGQRKGYTF.

This clonotype showed up just a few times. The J gene is TRBJ2-1, the V gene TRBV20-1; the D gene is possibly TRBD1 (6 bases). V dropped 6 bases and J dropped 3 bases, with 24 bases sitting between them. The CDR3 is made up of 17 amino acids. Germline V gene data show CDR1 as DFQATT and CDR2 as SNEGSKA (reference sequence). The CDR3 DNA reads as TGCAGTGCCCCCGGGATGGTGACAGGAAAATTCTACAATGAGCAGTTCTTC. Amino acid sequence: CSAPGMVTGKFYNEQFF.

This clonotype was counted many times. This chain connects TRBV11-2 to TRBJ1-2; the D gene is possibly TRBD1 (5 bases). Germline values: CDR1 SGHAT, CDR2 FQNNGV. The V end was cut by 5 bases, the J end by 6 bases, with 19 bases between. The CDR3 has 15 residues. In DNA, the CDR3 is TGTGCCAGCAGCACCCGGACACCCCAAGGCGATGGCTACACCTTC. Translation: CASSTRTPQGDGYTF.

This clonotype was observed at least ten times. CDR3 sequence reads: CSVGRDSQETQYF. CDR3 DNA sequence: TGCAGCGTTGGTCGGGACTCACAAGAGACCCAGTACTTC. This chain uses TRBV29-1 with TRBJ2-5; possible D gene TRBD2, 6 bases. The CDR3 covers 13 residues. V gave up 4 bases and J gave up 2 bases, with 11 bases separating them. Germline assignment: CDR1 SQVTM and CDR2 ANQGSEA.

This clonotype rates as medium-sized. The chain is built from TRBV7-9 and TRBJ2-5, with D perhaps TRBD1 (5 bases). Deletions cut 5 bases from V and 4 bases from J, with 11 bases between. Per the germline V gene, CDR1 is SEHNR and CDR2 is FQNEAQ (reference sequence). This CDR3 region has 13 residues. CDR3 sequence: CASSAQGRETQYF. In DNA form, the CDR3 reads TGTGCCAGCAGCGCCCAGGGCCGAGAGACCCAGTACTTC.

The chain combines TRBV6-1 with TRBJ1-5, with D unclear. Deletions cut 3 bases from V and 5 bases from J, with 8 bases between. Germline V lookup: CDR1 MNHNS, CDR2 SASEGT. CDR3 length: 13 amino acids. The CDR3 DNA reads TGTGCCAGCAGTGAGGGTCGGCATCAGCCCCAGCATTTT. Its protein product is CASSEGRHQPQHF.

This clonotype was seen a handful of times. The rearrangement uses TRBV11-2 and TRBJ2-7, with 10 bases fitting TRBD2. The CDR3 contains 16 residues. The germline V gene encodes CDR1 SGHAT and CDR2 FQNNGV. With 1 base clipped from V and 3 bases from J, the junction kept 6 bases outside the gene matches. This CDR3 reads CASSLVLLAGNYEQYF. The CDR3 bases are TGTGCCAGCAGCTTAGTCCTACTAGCGGGGAACTACGAGCAGTACTTC. Full variable domain (rest looked up from reference TRBV11-2 and TRBJ2-7): EAGVAQSPRYKIIEKRQSVAFWCNPISGHATLYWYQQILGQGPKLLIQFQNNGVVDDSQLPKDRFSAERLKGVDSTLKIQPAKLEDSAVYLCASSLVLLAGNYEQYFGPGTRLTVT.

This rearrangement joins TRBV5-6 to TRBJ1-5, with 8 bases lining up with TRBD1. Germline trimming cut 1 base from V and 0 bases from J; bases unmatched to any gene: 6. The CDR3 extends over 17 amino acids. The V gene's germline CDR1 is SGHDT and CDR2 YYEEEE. CDR3 protein: CASSLTQGAGSNQPQHF. For the CDR3, the DNA is TGTGCCAGCAGCTTGACCCAGGGGGCAGGTAGCAATCAGCCCCAGCATTTT.